The next 24 T cell receptor beta chains were all read from a single sample in a study of chemoradiotherapy in HPV16-positive cancers (dated by TCRdb to between 2022 and 2023). Libraries were built with the immunoSEQ multiplex PCR assay. Not all clones reach the TCRdb copy of this immuneACCESS table, which keeps in-frame sequences only. Checked studies attribute under half of the gap to unresolved V genes and leave the rest unexplained. The sample yields about 33,000 clones; more than 85% were counted once. Jointly, the top ten make up approximately 2.1% of the sample. The starting material was blood, obtained from a patient who underwent chemoradiotherapy. The receptors shown here come from a human donor with HPV-associated anogenital cancer.

V and J are TRBV7-9 and TRBJ1-5; D ambiguous. The CDR3 is 12 residues long. Trimming left V 6 bases short and J 7 bases short, with 10 bases between. Germline lookup yields CDR1 SEHNR and CDR2 FQNEAQ (reference sequence). The CDR3 is CASSQSQQPQHF. CDR3 nucleotide sequence: TGTGCCAGCAGTCAGTCTCAGCAGCCCCAGCATTTT. Using reference TRBV7-9 and TRBJ1-5 for the parts outside the CDR3, the full variable domain is DTGVSQNPRHKITKRGQNVTFRCDPISEHNRLYWYRQTLGQGPEFLTYFQNEAQLEKSRLLSDRFSAERPKGSFSTLEIQRTEQGDSAMYLCASSQSQQPQHFGDGTRLSIL.

The DNA of the CDR3 is TGCGCCAGCAGCTTGGGTTTAGCGGGTTACCAAGAGACCCAGTACTTC. Protein sequence: CASSLGLAGYQETQYF. The rearrangement uses TRBV5-1 and TRBJ2-5; 7 nucleotides agree with TRBD2. The germline CDR1 and CDR2 sequences are SGHRS and YFSETQ. V dropped 0 bases and J dropped 0; count of bases not matched to a gene: 5. The CDR3 contains 16 residues.

V is TRBV19 and J is TRBJ2-7, with TRBD1 as a possible D gene (6 bases). V gave up 4 bases and J gave up 2 bases, with 9 bases separating them. Germline V gives CDR1 LNHDA, CDR2 SQIVND (reference sequence). CDR3 length: 13 residues. In DNA, the CDR3 is TGTGCCAGTAGTAGGGACAATGCCTACGAGCAGTACTTC. It translates to CASSRDNAYEQYF.

CDR3 amino acids: CASSFPPGGSYNEQFF. As DNA, the CDR3 is TGTGCCAGCAGCTTCCCCCCCGGCGGTTCCTACAATGAGCAGTTCTTC. The chain links TRBV7-8 to TRBJ2-1; D call uncertain. Germline values: CDR1 SGHVS, CDR2 FQNEAQ. Between the trimmed V and J ends, which lost 3 bases and 1 base, there was a span of 13 bases. The CDR3 spans 16 residues.

The CDR3 spells CASSYSQGNTEAFF. CDR3 bases: TGTGCCAGCAGTTACTCGCAGGGGAACACTGAAGCTTTCTTT. The chain is built from TRBV6-5 and TRBJ1-1; TRBD1 might be the D (5 bases). This CDR3 region has 14 residues. CDR1 is MNHEY, CDR2 SVGAGI, per germline. Trimming took off 0 bases at V and 1 base at J, with 6 bases between the two ends.

This clone has just a few counts. The chain combines TRBV2 with TRBJ1-2; the match to TRBD1 covers 7 bases. CDR1 and CDR2 (germline): SNHLY, FYNNEI. Trimming at V came to 5 bases and at J to 6 bases, leaving 6 bases not matched to a gene. The CDR3 is 13 amino acids. In DNA, the CDR3 is TGTGCCAGCAGTCTGACAGGGAGCGATGGCTACACCTTC. It specifies CASSLTGSDGYTF.

This chain uses TRBV19 with TRBJ1-1; 9 nucleotides match TRBD1. V lost 5 bases, J lost 11 bases, and 6 bases stayed unmatched. CDR1 is LNHDA and CDR2 is SQIVND in the germline V gene (reference sequence). The CDR3 has 12 amino acids. The CDR3 nucleotides are TGTGCCAGTAGTCAACAGGGGGCGAGCGCTTTCTTT. Translation gives CASSQQGASAFF.

The chain is built from TRBV5-1 and TRBJ2-5; D is possibly TRBD2 (6 bases). Looked up from germline, CDR1 is SGHRS and CDR2 is YFSETQ. This CDR3 region has 16 residues. V dropped 0 bases and J dropped 0 bases, with 12 bases sitting between them. The CDR3 protein is CASSLVTGEYQETQYF. The CDR3 nucleotides are TGCGCCAGCAGCTTGGTCACGGGGGAGTACCAAGAGACCCAGTACTTC.

The V call is TRBV5-1, the J call TRBJ2-3; perhaps D is TRBD1 or TRBD2 (5 bases each). CDR3 length: 19 amino acids. V was cut by 1 base and J by 2 bases, with 23 bases left in between. Germline CDR1 SGHRS, CDR2 YFSETQ. The CDR3 protein is CASSLFPGRTSTYTDTQYF. CDR3 sequence (DNA): TGCGCCAGCAGCTTGTTTCCGGGACGGACATCGACATACACAGATACGCAGTATTTT.

The chain joins TRBV19 to TRBJ1-6, with TRBD1 matching 10 bases. Germline V lookup: CDR1 LNHDA, CDR2 SQIVND (reference sequence). The CDR3 loop spans 14 amino acids. With V trimmed by 4 bases and J by 7 bases, 1 base remained unmatched. CDR3 coding DNA: TGTGCCAGTAGTAGGGGACAGGGGAATTCACCCCTCCACTTT. It specifies CASSRGQGNSPLHF.

This sequence joins TRBV19 and TRBJ2-1; either TRBD1 or TRBD2 may fit D (6 bases each). Looked up from germline, CDR1 is LNHDA and CDR2 is SQIVND (reference sequence). The CDR3 length is 16 residues. V was shortened by 8 bases and J by 2 bases, with 19 bases between the two germline ends. CDR3 DNA sequence: TGTGCCAGTCGCCAGTGGGGGGCCCTAACCTACAATGAGCAGTTCTTC. Translation gives CASRQWGALTYNEQFF.

The gene calls are TRBV7-2 and TRBJ1-2; D might be TRBD1 (5 bases). Trimming cost V 5 bases and J 7 bases, with 11 bases left between them. CDR1 is SGHTA and CDR2 is FQGNSA in the germline V gene. This CDR3 is built from 12 residues. In nucleotides, the CDR3 is TGTGCCAGCAGCCGTACCCAGGGTGGCTACACCTTC. Translation gives CASSRTQGGYTF.

This chain links TRBV27 with TRBJ1-1, with TRBD1 identical over 8 bases. CDR1 MNHEY and CDR2 SMNVEV come from the germline V gene (reference sequence). This CDR3 is built from 15 residues. V trimming: 4 bases; J trimming: 0 bases; junction bases outside the gene matches: 4. The CDR3 bases are TGTGCCAGCAGTTACGGGACAGGATTGAACACTGAAGCTTTCTTT. As protein: CASSYGTGLNTEAFF.

V gene TRBV18 combines with J gene TRBJ1-1; D gene ambiguous. The germline V gene encodes CDR1 KGHSH and CDR2 LQKENI. This CDR3 is built from 12 residues. The V end lost 5 bases, the J end lost 5 bases, and 9 bases lay between the germline ends. In DNA, the CDR3 is TGTGCCAGCTCAACAAGCAGGACTGAAGCTTTCTTT. It codes for CASSTSRTEAFF.

V gene TRBV29-1 combines with J gene TRBJ1-4; tentatively, D is TRBD1 (5 bases). Germline CDR1 SQVTM, CDR2 ANQGSEA. This CDR3 has 13 residues. Between the trimmed V and J ends, which lost 3 bases and 5 bases, there was a span of 10 bases. CDR3 DNA sequence: TGCAGCGTTGAGATGGGACCGAATGAAAAACTGTTTTTT. Amino acid sequence: CSVEMGPNEKLFF. Together with reference TRBV29-1 and TRBJ1-4, the CDR3 gives the full variable domain: SAVISQKPSRDICQRGTSLTIQCQVDSQVTMMFWYRQQPGQSLTLIATANQGSEATYESGFVIDKFPISRPNLTFSTLTVSNMSPEDSSIYLCSVEMGPNEKLFFGSGTQLSVL.

V usage is TRBV11-2 and J usage is TRBJ1-3; tentative D call: TRBD1 (5 bases). With 5 bases removed from V and 0 bases from J, the gap between germline ends came to 11 bases. The CDR3 covers 15 residues. Germline V CDR1 and CDR2: SGHAT, FQNNGV. DNA for the CDR3: TGTGCCAGCAGCCGACCGGACAACTCTGGAAACACCATATATTTT. It yields the protein CASSRPDNSGNTIYF.

The chain is built from TRBV5-1 and TRBJ1-2; TRBD1 is a possible D gene (6 bases). CDR3 length: 12 residues. The germline V gene encodes CDR1 SGHRS and CDR2 YFSETQ. V dropped 4 bases and J dropped 6 bases, with 10 bases sitting between them. The DNA for the CDR3 is TGCGCCAGCAGCACACAGGGCCATGGCTACACCTTC. This sequence encodes CASSTQGHGYTF.

In this sample, this clone turned up once. The chain is built from TRBV7-8 and TRBJ1-1, with TRBD1 matching 9 bases. Germline lookup yields CDR1 SGHVS and CDR2 FQNEAQ. With V trimmed by 1 base and J by 1 base, 4 bases remained unmatched. The CDR3 covers 16 residues. CDR3 protein: CASSLVGTGSNTEAFF. In DNA form, the CDR3 reads TGTGCCAGCAGCTTAGTTGGGACAGGGTCGAACACTGAAGCTTTCTTT.

V usage is TRBV10-3 and J usage is TRBJ2-7, with a possible D match to TRBD1 (6 bases). This CDR3 has 13 amino acids. Trimming removed 6 bases at V and 4 bases at J, with 13 bases between. Germline assignment: CDR1 ENHRY and CDR2 SYGVKD. CDR3 bases: TGTGCCATCAGCCTGACAGGAACGTACGAGCAGTACTTC. Its protein is CAISLTGTYEQYF.

The chain is built from TRBV9 and TRBJ2-2; a weak D match, TRBD1 (5 bases). Trimming removed 0 bases from V and 8 bases from J, with 8 bases in between. This CDR3 is 13 amino acids long. Germline V gene data show CDR1 as SGDLS and CDR2 as YYNGEE. The CDR3 loop is CASSVVYRGELFF. The CDR3 DNA sequence: TGTGCCAGCAGCGTAGTTTACAGGGGGGAGCTGTTTTTT.

The CDR3 spells CASSISGTSYEQYF. The CDR3, as DNA: TGTGCCAGTAGTATAAGTGGGACTAGCTACGAGCAGTACTTC. The chain employs TRBV19 and TRBJ2-7, with TRBD2 identical over 8 bases. V lost 2 bases and J lost 3; bases outside the gene matches: 3. Germline values: CDR1 LNHDA, CDR2 SQIVND (reference sequence). The CDR3 consists of 14 residues.

As for this clone: This sample also contains other DNA sequences that code for the same CDR3. The rearrangement joins TRBV4-1 to TRBJ2-6; 11 positions agree with TRBD1. Looked up from germline, CDR1 is MGHRA and CDR2 is YSYEKL. Germline trimming cut 0 bases from V and 1 base from J; bases unmatched to any gene: 2. The CDR3 consists of 18 residues. Here the CDR3 DNA reads TGCGCCAGCAGCCAAGAAGGGACAGGGGGGTCTGGGGCCAACGTCCTGACTTTC. Translated, it gives CASSQEGTGGSGANVLTF.

This chain's CDR3 is CASSEGAGANTGELFF. CDR3 coding DNA: TGTGCCAGCAGCGAGGGTGCAGGGGCTAACACCGGGGAGCTGTTTTTT. The chain couples TRBV9 to TRBJ2-2; weak D call: TRBD1 (6 bases). CDR1 SGDLS and CDR2 YYNGEE come from the germline V gene. The V gene lost 3 bases and the J gene lost 2 bases, with 14 bases spanning the gap. This CDR3 has 16 residues.

This sequence joins TRBV6-6 and TRBJ1-2; 7 bases map to TRBD1. V dropped 7 bases and J dropped 3; count of bases not matched to a gene: 5. CDR1 is MNHNY, CDR2 SVGAGI, per germline (reference sequence). This CDR3 region has 13 residues. The CDR3 nucleotides are TGTGCCAGCAACGACAGGGTGGACTATGGCTACACCTTC. Amino acid sequence: CASNDRVDYGYTF.